This TCR beta chain was sequenced during a study of human T cells and chemical hapten exposure. CDR1 DFQATT and CDR2 SNEGSKA come from the germline V gene (reference sequence). CDR3 length equals 13 residues. J was trimmed by 5 bases and V by 6 bases; bases with no gene match: 7. Sample time point: pre-sensitization, week 0. Treatment denoted: therapeutic diphenylcyclopropenone sensitization with weekly scalp DPC. Total RNA was extracted from unfractionated whole blood. TCRdb recomputed calls from the RACE reads with MiXCR, one row per CDR3 protein. The sample holds under 60,000 distinct CDR3 sequences, 8.5% to 10% seen once.

The sequence was collected from a woman younger than 45 with alopecia areata. Some clones in this sample may be carry-over from other donors' samples. Sequenced here: whole blood, sampled in connection with sensitization to the hapten diphenylcyclopropenone (DPC). This chain uses TRBV20-1 with TRBJ2-5; 9 positions agree with TRBD1. CDR3 bases: TGCAGTGCCGATCGGACAGGGGACGAGACCCAGTACTTC. It is translated as CSADRTGDETQYF.